This T cell receptor beta chain was profiled in a study of PD-L1 blockade in urothelial cancer (dated by TCRdb to 2016 to 2017). About the investigation overall: Every patient began therapy in about 2014 and was given atezolizumab 1,200 mg intravenously every 3 weeks. About 85% of the roughly 29 patients were males with bladder-origin urothelial cancer, and 18 of 29 reported a prior smoking history. An ECOG performance status of 0 or 1 was recorded for the patients, and 0 to 3 prior chemotherapy regimens had been received by the patients. Blood samples were analyzed at two time points: 3 weeks after treatment start (second dose) and 6 weeks after treatment start. Blood samples gave median yields of 141,255 T cells and approximately 80,000 unique TCRs, along with a median clonality of about 0.084. An exploratory multi-omic analysis was conducted of the somatic, immune and clinical correlates of response to PD-L1 blockade with atezolizumab in urothelial cancer. Pretreatment tumor samples, along with matched peripheral blood serially collected before and after atezolizumab treatment, were subjected to TCR sequencing. Durable clinical benefit was defined as progression-free survival longer than 6 months, and TCR features were also tested against progression-free and overall survival. Whole exome sequencing and RNA sequencing of pretreatment tumors were performed alongside TCR sequencing in the same patients. About 10 patients achieved durable clinical benefit and approximately 20 did not. Under 30 patients had pretreatment blood TCR-seq, some 25 had at least one posttreatment blood collection, and some 25 had tumor TCR-seq.

Comment on this clone: Which antigen it targets is not known. No much larger clonotype is one base removed from it; base qualities were not supplied.

The label giving this sample's time point can be read as: peripheral blood 6 weeks after treatment start. The cohort comprised about 30 patients with locally advanced or metastatic urothelial carcinoma treated at Memorial Sloan Kettering on a trial protocol. Peripheral blood mononuclear cells were collected pretreatment and during treatment, at between 1 and 8 total time points per patient. The Qiagen DNeasy Blood extraction kit was used to purify genomic DNA from total PBMCs and tumor samples. PBMCs were collected pretreatment and during treatment, and were isolated and stored as previously described. Overall study results and their limits: Because the sample size was small (n = 29) and many of the analyses were exploratory, the results are meant to be hypothesis-generating. A pretreatment peripheral blood TCR clonality below the median was linked to improved progression-free and overall survival. Patients with durable benefit showed greater expansion of tumor-associated TCR clones in peripheral blood 3 weeks after starting treatment (n ≈ 21, p = 0.022).

Synthetic TCR analog templates were spiked into each PCR so that absolute template abundance could be estimated from read counts. Using the immunoSEQ assay, TCRbeta CDR3 regions were amplified from genomic DNA with bias-controlled V and J gene primers. Sequencing of rearranged TCRbeta segments was done at approximately 20X coverage. The authors' pipeline ran thus. Clustering was used to correct sequencing errors, and CDR3s were annotated against IMGT so that V, D and J genes could be assigned. Downstream analyses used only productive TCRbeta rearrangements and left out out-of-frame or stop-codon sequences. To compute clonality, Shannon entropy was normalized by the log of the number of unique productive sequences and then subtracted from one. Fisher's exact test with Benjamini-Hochberg correction, at a threshold of adjusted p below 0.01, was used to find clones that differed between time points or between blood and tumor. The table was pulled from immuneACCESS by TCRdb, which kept in-frame rearrangements only. Such tables lose some clones; where checked, under half of the loss comes from unresolved V genes, and the rest has no known cause. D and trimming come from the DNA, and the V and J calls and clone size come from that table. The sample yields 38,000 or so clones; roughly 82% were counted once. The ten largest clones represent over 9.5% of the sample.

The CDR3 has 15 amino acids, counting the end cysteine and phenylalanine. Only the CDR3 portion is preserved as DNA: 45 bases, with reading frame beginning at the first base. V was cut back by 4 bases and J by 8 bases, leaving a gap of 18 bases between them. CDR1 and CDR2 are drawn from the germline V gene (reference sequence): LNHDA, SQIVND. This clonotype was sampled from a man in his forties with urothelial cancer. The sequences come from PBMCs, collected around atezolizumab (anti-PD-L1) treatment. The chain joins TRBV19 to TRBJ2-1, with TRBD2 perhaps the D gene, on 7 matching bases. The CDR3 here reads CASSTLAEGGHEQFF. The bases read TGTGCCAGTAGTACCCTAGCGGAGGGGGGCCATGAGCAGTTCTTC.